This T cell receptor beta chain derives from a study of T cell responses to AZD1222 COVID-19 vaccine. Study-wide findings and caveats: Following two doses of AZD1222, Spike-specific TCR breadth and depth rose. Repertoires were obtained only post-peak T cell response.

For this clone: The antigen is undetermined.

Here immunoSEQ multiplex PCR was the method, and the copy in TCRdb shows in-frame clones only, minus some. The sample includes approximately 150,000 clones, more than 75% of them seen just once. There are 11 residues in the CDR3. The germline V and J ends were trimmed by 6 bases and 4 bases, with 6 bases remaining between them. Per germline, CDR1 MDHEN and CDR2 SYDVKM. The genes are TRBV28 and TRBJ1-2; D is unresolved. The TCR originated in an adult in good health. This sample comprised peripheral blood, obtained on day 0 of AZD1222 vaccination. The CDR3 loop reads CASSWGYGYTF. The CDR3 nucleotides are TGTGCCAGCAGCTGGGGCTATGGCTACACCTTC.